This T cell receptor beta chain was recorded in a study of T cell responses to AZD1222 COVID-19 vaccine. In the study overall: Pooling was applied to second doses at about 4 or about 12 weeks.

Profiling relied on immunoSEQ multiplex PCR, and the TCRdb table lists in-frame clones only, not all of them. The profile shows some 110,000 clones, around 90% of them singletons. Study results and limitations: Repertoire sampling happened only post peak T cell response.

Concerning this clone: Its antigen is not known.

The germline CDR1 and CDR2 sequences are SGHRS and YFSETQ. V was pared by 0 bases and J by 8 bases, with 8 bases between. The CDR3 runs 12 residues. Sequenced material: peripheral blood, taken on day 0 of AZD1222 vaccination. The V call is TRBV5-1, the J call TRBJ1-1; D is unresolved. The source is an adult in good health. This chain's CDR3 is CASSLGQSEAFF. The CDR3 bases are TGCGCCAGCAGCTTGGGGCAGTCCGAAGCTTTCTTT.